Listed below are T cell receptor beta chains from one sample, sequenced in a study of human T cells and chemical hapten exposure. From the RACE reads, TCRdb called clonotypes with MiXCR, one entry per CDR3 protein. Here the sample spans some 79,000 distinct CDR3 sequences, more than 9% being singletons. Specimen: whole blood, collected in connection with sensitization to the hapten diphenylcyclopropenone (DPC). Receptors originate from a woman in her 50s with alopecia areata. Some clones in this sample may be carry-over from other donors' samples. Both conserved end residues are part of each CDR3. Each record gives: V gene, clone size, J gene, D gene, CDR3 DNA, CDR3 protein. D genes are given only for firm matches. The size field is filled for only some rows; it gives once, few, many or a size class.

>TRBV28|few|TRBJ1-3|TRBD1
TGTGCCAGCAGATCTCCCGGGACAGGCTCTGGAAACACCATATATTTT
CASRSPGTGSGNTIYF
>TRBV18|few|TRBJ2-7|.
TGTGCCAGCTCACCACCGGTCTCCCCCTACGAGCAGTACTTC
CASSPPVSPYEQYF
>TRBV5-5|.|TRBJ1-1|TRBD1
TGTGCCAGCAGCTTGCGACCAGGGGGCCTATTTGCTGAAGCTTTCTTT
CASSLRPGGLFAEAFF
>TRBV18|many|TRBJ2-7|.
TGTGCCAGCTCACCGAACAAGGGGAGCTCCTACGAGCAGTACTTC
CASSPNKGSSYEQYF
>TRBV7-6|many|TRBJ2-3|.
TGTGCCAGCAGCCTATTAGGGACAGATACGCAGTATTTT
CASSLLGTDTQYF
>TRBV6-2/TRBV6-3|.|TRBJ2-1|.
TGTGCCAGCACCATCGGGCGGGTTAGGGCGAATGAGCAGTTCTTC
CASTIGRVRANEQFF
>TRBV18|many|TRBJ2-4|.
TGTGCCAGCTCACCACGGCCAAATCTGGAAAACATTCAGTACTTC
CASSPRPNLENIQYF
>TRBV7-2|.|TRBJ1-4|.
TGTGCCAGCAGCTTAGGCGGTGAAAAACTGTTTTTT
CASSLGGEKLFF
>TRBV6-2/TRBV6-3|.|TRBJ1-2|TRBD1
TGTGCCAGCAGCGACCGGGACAGGGGCTACGTCTATGGCTACACCTTC
CASSDRDRGYVYGYTF
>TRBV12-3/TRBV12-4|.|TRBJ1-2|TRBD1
TGTGCCAGCAGTTTCGAGGACAGGGCCCATGGCTACACCTTC
CASSFEDRAHGYTF
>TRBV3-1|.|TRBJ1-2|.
TGTGCCAGCAGCCAAGCCTCGACAGACAGTCTCTATGGCTACACCTTC
CASSQASTDSLYGYTF